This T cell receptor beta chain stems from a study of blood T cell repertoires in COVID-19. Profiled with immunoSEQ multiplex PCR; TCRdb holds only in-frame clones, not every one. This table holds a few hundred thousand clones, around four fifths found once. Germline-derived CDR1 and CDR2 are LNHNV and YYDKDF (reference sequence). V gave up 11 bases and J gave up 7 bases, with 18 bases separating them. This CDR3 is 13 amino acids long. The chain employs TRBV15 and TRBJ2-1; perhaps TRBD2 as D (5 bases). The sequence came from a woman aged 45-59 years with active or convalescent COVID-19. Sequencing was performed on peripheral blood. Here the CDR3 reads CASSRALTNEQFF. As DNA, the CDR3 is TGTGCCTCTAGCCGGGCACTTACAAATGAGCAGTTCTTC.